This TCR beta chain was found in a study of blood T cell repertoires in COVID-19. On the study more broadly: Researchers got acute and convalescent COVID-19 samples from the United States, Italy and Spain.

With 3 bases removed from V and 0 bases from J, the gap between germline ends came to 8 bases. The CDR3 covers 13 residues. From germline, CDR1 is DFQATT and CDR2 SNEGSKA (reference sequence). Measured with immunoSEQ multiplex PCR; TCRdb has only the in-frame clones, and not every one. This table has approximately 130,000 clones, around 89% appearing once. The clonotype originates from a human donor in a cohort sampled during active COVID-19. The sequenced sample consisted of peripheral blood. The chain has TRBV20-1 and TRBJ1-1, with D unclear. CDR3 amino acids: CSASGSLNTEAFF. The CDR3 DNA is TGCAGTGCTAGTGGCAGTTTGAACACTGAAGCTTTCTTT.